The TCR beta chain under discussion was sequenced for a study of T cells in Graves' hyperthyroidism and ophthalmopathy. Study-wide background: Prior to any treatment, at the point of initial diagnosis, peripheral blood was collected.

Comments on this clonotype: Its matching antigen is unknown. One junction end disagrees with the germline gene, perhaps due to a read error.

Disease duration under 2 months; hyperthyroidism patients were aged 18 to 65. The CDR3 has 15 residues. The germline V gene encodes CDR1 SGDLS and CDR2 YYNGEE. Using RNA transcripts as the source, TCR beta CDR3 regions were amplified. In the first-round RT-PCR of the TCR CDR3, the HTBI primer set was used. Via MiXCR, TCRdb re-called the multiplex PCR reads, giving one row per CDR3 protein. Of about 720,000 distinct CDR3 sequences in the sample, 16% are singletons; the top ten hold 8.4%. Regarding the study as a whole: Also found in blood were most expanded thyroid clonotypes above 0.001.

The TCR comes from a man between 18 and 29 years old with Graves' hyperthyroidism. Sequenced: blood. V and J are TRBV9 and TRBJ2-6; tentatively, D is TRBD1 (5 bases). CDR3 coding DNA: TGTGCCCGCAGCCTCCAGGGCTCTGGGGCCAACGTCCTGACTTTC. It is translated as CARSLQGSGANVLTF.